Following are 26 T cell receptor beta chains from one sample sequenced in a study of OX40 agonist ivuxolimab in advanced cancers. Method: immunoSEQ multiplex PCR; TCRdb's copy keeps in-frame clones and lacks some. Of 65,000 to 85,000 clones in the sample, around 85% are singletons; the top ten hold about 0.83%. The source was CD4+ or CD8+ T cells sorted from blood, collected in a trial of the OX40 agonist ivuxolimab. The receptors shown here come from an adult with an advanced solid tumor such as melanoma, head and neck, liver or kidney cancer.

The chain links TRBV30 to TRBJ1-4; D remains ambiguous. The CDR3 spans 13 residues. With 2 bases removed from V and 4 bases from J, the gap between germline ends came to 8 bases. Germline CDR1 is GTSNPN and CDR2 is SVGIG (reference sequence). The CDR3 here is CAWSSSYNEKLFF. The CDR3 region has the DNA TGTGCCTGGAGTTCCAGTTATAATGAAAAACTGTTTTTT.

The chain uses TRBV5-4 and TRBJ2-7; D may correspond to TRBD1 or TRBD2 (5 bases each). Trimming pared 0 bases from V and 7 bases from J, leaving 17 bases between. This CDR3 has 15 residues. Per the germline V gene, CDR1 is SGHNT and CDR2 is YYREEE (reference sequence). CDR3 coding DNA: TGTGCCAGCAGCTTGGACCAGGCCGGGGCCAAGGAGCAGTACTTC. Its protein product is CASSLDQAGAKEQYF.

The rearrangement links TRBV5-1 to TRBJ2-2; D possibly uses TRBD1 or TRBD2 (6 bases each). Germline CDR1 SGHRS, CDR2 YFSETQ. The CDR3 extends over 15 amino acids. V dropped 4 bases and J dropped 7 bases, with 17 bases sitting between them. This chain's CDR3 is CASSQARGVIGELFF. In nucleotides, the CDR3 is TGCGCCAGCAGCCAAGCGAGGGGGGTTATCGGGGAGCTGTTTTTT.

The rearrangement joins TRBV7-2 to TRBJ2-1; D unresolved. Trimming removed 0 bases from V and 2 bases from J, with 11 bases in between. The germline gives CDR1 SGHTA, CDR2 FQGNSA. This CDR3 is built from 16 residues. The CDR3, as DNA: TGTGCCAGCAGCTTAGCCTTCGCGGCAACCTACAATGAGCAGTTCTTC. It specifies CASSLAFAATYNEQFF.

The chain recombines TRBV18 with TRBJ1-5; TRBD1 aligns across 10 bases. V trimming: 3 bases; J trimming: 4 bases; junction bases outside the gene matches: 6. The CDR3 spans 16 residues. CDR1 and CDR2 from the germline V gene are KGHSH and LQKENI. The CDR3 protein is CASSPGQGSLNQPQHF. The CDR3 DNA sequence: TGTGCCAGCTCACCGGGACAGGGGTCCCTGAATCAGCCCCAGCATTTT.

The chain employs TRBV4-3 and TRBJ1-2; D may be TRBD1 (5 bases). Trimming left V 4 bases short and J 4 bases short, with 19 bases between. This CDR3 region has 16 residues. Germline V CDR1 and CDR2: LGHNA, YSLEER. The CDR3 DNA sequence: TGCGCCAGCAGCCGAGGGGAGGGGTATCCTCGCTATGGCTACACCTTC. This encodes CASSRGEGYPRYGYTF.

J is TRBJ2-5 and V is TRBV4-2, with D tentatively TRBD2 (5 bases). CDR3 length: 15 amino acids. The germline CDR1 and CDR2 sequences are LGHNA and YNFKEQ. V was trimmed by 0 bases and J by 4 bases, leaving 12 bases between them. Here the CDR3 reads CASSQDAGSPETQYF. The CDR3 DNA is TGTGCCAGCAGCCAAGATGCTGGGAGCCCAGAGACCCAGTACTTC.

The chain joins TRBV28 to TRBJ2-7; tentatively, D is TRBD1 (6 bases). Trimming stripped 5 bases from V and 4 bases from J, with 12 bases between. The CDR3 runs 13 residues. Germline V gene data show CDR1 as MDHEN and CDR2 as SYDVKM. For the CDR3, the DNA is TGTGCCAGCAGTGGACGAGGGGGATACGAGCAGTACTTC. This gives the protein CASSGRGGYEQYF.

The count of this clone is one. This chain joins TRBV5-4 and TRBJ1-4, with TRBD1 matching over 9 bases. J lost 0 bases, V lost 5 bases, and 2 bases had no gene match. Germline CDR1 and CDR2: SGHNT and YYREEE (reference sequence). The CDR3 has 15 residues. CDR3 amino acids: CASRRTGATNEKLFF. CDR3 coding DNA: TGTGCCAGCAGGCGGACAGGGGCAACTAATGAAAAACTGTTTTTT.

This chain joins TRBV5-4 and TRBJ1-6; D not certain. V dropped 5 bases and J dropped 5 bases, with 20 bases sitting between them. Germline V gene lookup returns CDR1 SGHNT and CDR2 YYREEE (reference sequence). The CDR3 runs to 17 residues. The CDR3 loop is CASRPRERVGNNSPLHF. The CDR3 DNA reads as TGTGCCAGCAGACCTAGGGAAAGGGTCGGTAATAATTCACCCCTCCACTTT.

CDR3 loop: CASSGTGMREAGELFF. DNA for the CDR3: TGCGCCAGCAGTGGGACAGGGATGCGGGAGGCCGGGGAGCTGTTTTTT. The chain employs TRBV23-1 and TRBJ2-2; TRBD1 might be the D (9 bases). TRBV23-1 is recorded as an ORF, its role being uncertain. The CDR3 contains 16 residues. V lost 5 bases, J lost 6 bases, and 19 bases lay in between.

This clone was seen more than once but under ten times. This sequence joins TRBV4-1 and TRBJ1-4; 7 nucleotides agree with TRBD1. The germline V gene encodes CDR1 MGHRA and CDR2 YSYEKL. V shed 5 bases, J shed 8 bases, and the junction held 8 bases outside the gene matches. The CDR3 has 14 amino acids. The CDR3 DNA reads TGCGCCAGCAGCGATGACAGGGAGAAAGAAAAACTGTTTTTT. Protein sequence: CASSDDREKEKLFF.

The rearrangement joins TRBV19 to TRBJ1-5; 7 bases agree with TRBD1. CDR1 is LNHDA and CDR2 is SQIVND in the germline V gene (reference sequence). The CDR3 consists of 13 residues. Trimming cost V 7 bases and J 7 bases; bases outside gene matches: 7. The CDR3: CASIPRGGQPQHF. CDR3 nucleotide sequence: TGTGCCAGTATTCCCCGAGGGGGCCAGCCCCAGCATTTT.

This chain links TRBV2 with TRBJ2-7; possible D gene TRBD2, 5 bases. The CDR3 is 14 amino acids. The germline V gene encodes CDR1 SNHLY and CDR2 FYNNEI. The V gene lost 4 bases and the J gene lost 1 base, with 11 bases spanning the gap. The CDR3 region has the DNA TGTGCCAGCAGTGCGGGAAGGGTTTCCTACGAGCAGTACTTC. Translation: CASSAGRVSYEQYF. Looking up the rest from reference TRBV2 and TRBJ2-7 gives the full variable domain: EPEVTQTPSHQVTQMGQEVILRCVPISNHLYFYWYRQILGQKVEFLVSFYNNEISEKSEIFDDQFSVERPDGSNFTLKIRSTKLEDSAMYFCASSAGRVSYEQYFGPGTRLTVT.

The CDR3: CASSLNSGTPGELFF. The CDR3 nucleotides are TGTGCCAGCAGCTTAAATTCTGGGACGCCAGGGGAGCTGTTTTTT. The chain joins TRBV11-2 to TRBJ2-2; D tentatively fits TRBD1 or TRBD2 (5 bases each). The V end was cut by 2 bases, the J end by 8 bases, with 15 bases between. Germline CDR1 and CDR2: SGHAT and FQNNGV. The CDR3 contains 15 residues.

This rearrangement joins TRBV6-1 to TRBJ2-2, with D maybe TRBD1 (5 bases). The CDR3 has 16 amino acids. CDR1 is MNHNS, CDR2 SASEGT, per germline. The V gene lost 3 bases and the J gene lost 0 bases, with 11 bases spanning the gap. The CDR3, as DNA: TGTGCCAGCAGTGAGGGGCGCAGGCCGAACACCGGGGAGCTGTTTTTT. It encodes CASSEGRRPNTGELFF.

The J gene is TRBJ1-1, the V gene TRBV9, with D unresolved. Germline loops: CDR1 SGDLS, CDR2 YYNGEE. V was trimmed by 0 bases and J by 1 base, leaving 10 bases between them. The CDR3 runs 15 residues. DNA for the CDR3: TGTGCCAGCAGCGTAGGAGGAGCAGGGAACACTGAAGCTTTCTTT. This sequence encodes CASSVGGAGNTEAFF.

This chain links TRBV30 with TRBJ2-7; 9 bases map to TRBD1. The length of the CDR3 is 14 residues. Germline assignment: CDR1 GTSNPN and CDR2 SVGIG (reference sequence). The J segment lost 5 bases and the V segment lost 3 bases, leaving 8 bases of the junction unmatched. Here the CDR3 DNA reads TGTGCCTGGAGCCACGGGACAGGGCGAGACGAGCAGTACTTC. Amino acid sequence: CAWSHGTGRDEQYF. The complete variable domain, with remaining parts taken from reference TRBV30 and TRBJ2-7, reads SQTIHQWPATLVQPVGSPLSLECTVEGTSNPNLYWYRQAAGRGLQLLFYSVGIGQISSEVPQNLSASRPQDRQFILSSKKLLLSDSGFYLCAWSHGTGRDEQYFGPGTRLTVT.

The chain is built from TRBV4-2 and TRBJ2-1; D uncertain. The germline V gene has CDR1 LGHNA and CDR2 YNFKEQ. V lost 1 base and J 4 bases, leaving 11 bases between the germline ends. CDR3 size: 15 residues. CDR3 coding DNA: TGTGCCAGCAGCCAAGTTACCCCCGGTTACAATGAGCAGTTCTTC. Its translation: CASSQVTPGYNEQFF.

V usage is TRBV2 and J usage is TRBJ1-4; D is undetermined. Trimming stripped 0 bases from V and 3 bases from J, with 11 bases between. The CDR3 contains 16 residues. The germline gives CDR1 SNHLY, CDR2 FYNNEI. The CDR3 nucleotides read TGTGCCAGCAGTGAAGCGCTTATACAGTCTAATGAAAAACTGTTTTTT. Protein: CASSEALIQSNEKLFF.

V gene TRBV6-5 combines with J gene TRBJ1-6; a weak D match, TRBD1 (5 bases). V lost 2 bases to trimming and J lost 6 bases, with 8 bases between them. CDR1 MNHEY and CDR2 SVGAGI come from the germline V gene. This CDR3 comprises 14 residues. The CDR3 spells CASSYGGSNSPLHF. The CDR3 DNA reads as TGTGCCAGCAGTTACGGGGGAAGTAATTCACCCCTCCACTTT.

The chain links TRBV5-1 to TRBJ1-1, with D uncertain. CDR3 length: 13 amino acids. V was pared by 4 bases and J by 1 base, with 8 bases between. Germline V gene data show CDR1 as SGHRS and CDR2 as YFSETQ. CDR3 nucleotides: TGCGCCAGCAGCCAGGCAGGGAACACTGAAGCTTTCTTT. It specifies CASSQAGNTEAFF.

The chain has TRBV5-6 and TRBJ1-4, with 10 bases matching TRBD1. Germline CDR1 is SGHDT and CDR2 is YYEEEE. The trim removed 3 bases at V and 2 bases at J, leaving 4 bases unmatched. The CDR3 totals 16 residues. The chain's CDR3 is CASSSGQGITNEKLFF. CDR3 nucleotides: TGTGCCAGCAGCTCGGGACAGGGGATTACTAATGAAAAACTGTTTTTT.

This chain links TRBV18 with TRBJ1-1; D is undetermined. Deletions cut 2 bases from V and 1 base from J, with 8 bases between. The CDR3 covers 14 residues. Germline CDR1 is KGHSH and CDR2 is LQKENI. The DNA for the CDR3 is TGTGCCAGCTCACCAAGCCAGGAGAACACTGAAGCTTTCTTT. Translated, it gives CASSPSQENTEAFF.

This rearrangement joins TRBV7-2 to TRBJ2-7, with D maybe TRBD1 (6 bases). The V end was cut by 5 bases, the J end by 6 bases, with 14 bases between. The CDR3 covers 13 residues. Germline CDR1 SGHTA, CDR2 FQGNSA. DNA for the CDR3: TGTGCCAGCAGCCAAAACAGGGTCAGCGAGCAGTACTTC. This gives the protein CASSQNRVSEQYF.

The rearrangement links TRBV28 to TRBJ2-2; TRBD1 matches 7 bases. Germline values: CDR1 MDHEN, CDR2 SYDVKM. The CDR3 has 15 amino acids. The V gene end was trimmed by 4 bases and the J gene end by 2 bases; junction bases not matched to a gene: 4. CDR3 region: CASSSGDRNTGELFF. CDR3 bases: TGTGCCAGCAGTTCCGGGGACAGAAACACCGGGGAGCTGTTTTTT.